This T cell receptor beta chain was retrieved from a study of CD8 T cells in Susac syndrome. The authors reverse transcribed about 0.5 to 1 ug RNA with random hexamers. TCRdb recomputed calls from the immunoSEQ multiplex PCR reads with MiXCR, one row per CDR3 protein. The repertoire holds approximately 80,000 distinct CDR3 sequences, with approximately 94% as singletons. The CDR3 covers 13 residues. Trimming stripped 6 bases from V and 6 bases from J, with 12 bases between. Germline CDR1 reads KGHDR; CDR2 reads SFDVKD. This receptor was taken from a human donor with Susac syndrome. Specimen: CD8+ T cells from PBMCs. The chain uses TRBV24-1 and TRBJ2-3; D call uncertain. This CDR3 is CATSRPRRDTQYF. In DNA, the CDR3 is TGTGCCACCAGTAGGCCCCGTAGGGATACGCAGTATTTT.